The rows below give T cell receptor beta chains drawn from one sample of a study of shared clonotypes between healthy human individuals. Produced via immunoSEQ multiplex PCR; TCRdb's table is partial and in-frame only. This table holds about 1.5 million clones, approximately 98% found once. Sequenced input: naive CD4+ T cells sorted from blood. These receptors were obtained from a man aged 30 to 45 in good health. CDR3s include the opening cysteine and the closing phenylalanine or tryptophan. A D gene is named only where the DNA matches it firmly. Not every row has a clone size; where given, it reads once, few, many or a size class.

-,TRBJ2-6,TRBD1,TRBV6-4,TGTGCCAGCAGCTTCTCCGGGACAGGGTCCCTCACCTCTGGGGCCAACGTCCTGACTTTC,CASSFSGTGSLTSGANVLTF
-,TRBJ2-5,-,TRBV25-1,TGTGCCAGCAGTGACCGGACATCAAGACGGGAGACCCAGTACTTC,CASSDRTSRRETQYF
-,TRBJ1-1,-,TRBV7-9,TGTGCCAGCAGCTTCGGCCAGGGTACTGAAGCTTTCTTT,CASSFGQGTEAFF
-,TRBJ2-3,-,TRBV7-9,TGTGCCAGCAGCACAAACACTTGGCAGTATTTT,CASSTNTWQYF
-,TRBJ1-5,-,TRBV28,TGTGCCAGCAGTTTCGGGGGCAGGCAGCCCCAGCATTTT,CASSFGGRQPQHF
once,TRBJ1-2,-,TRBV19,TGTGCCACCTCAGGGGAAGGATATGGCTACACCTTC,CATSGEGYGYTF
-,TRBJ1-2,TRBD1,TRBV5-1,TGCGCCAGCAGCTTGTTTCCAGGGGGAGGCTATGGCTACACCTTC,CASSLFPGGGYGYTF
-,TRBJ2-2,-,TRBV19,TGTGCCAGTAGTTTGGACATCACCACCGGGGAGCTGTTTTTT,CASSLDITTGELFF
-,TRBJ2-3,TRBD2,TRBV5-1,TGCGCCAGCAGCTTGGGAATAGCGGGAGGGCTCTACACAGATACGCAGTATTTT,CASSLGIAGGLYTDTQYF
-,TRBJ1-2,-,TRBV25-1,TGTGCCAGCAGTGAATCGGGCCCGGGGGGTCGGAACGGCTACACCTTC,CASSESGPGGRNGYTF
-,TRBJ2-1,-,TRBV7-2,TGTGCCAGCAGCTTATATGGTCTCAACAATGAGCAGTTCTTC,CASSLYGLNNEQFF
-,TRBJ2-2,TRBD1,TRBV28,TGTGCCAGCAGTTCCAGGGGGATTTCCTTATCCGGGGAGCTGTTTTTT,CASSSRGISLSGELFF
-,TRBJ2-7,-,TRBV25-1,TGTGCCAGCGCAGGGGGGCCCTACGAGCAGTACTTC,CASAGGPYEQYF
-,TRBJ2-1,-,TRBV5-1,TGCGCCAGCAGGCCCGGGAGCAATGAGCAGTTCTTC,CASRPGSNEQFF
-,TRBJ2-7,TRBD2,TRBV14,TGTGCCAGCAGCCAAGAACTAGCGGGAGGTTCCGAGCAGTACTTC,CASSQELAGGSEQYF
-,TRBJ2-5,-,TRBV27,TGTGCCAGCAGCCTTAAGGGACACCTAGAGACCCAGTACTTC,CASSLKGHLETQYF
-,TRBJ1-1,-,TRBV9,TGTGCCAGCAGCGTAGATCACCGCCGGGAGTCCGAAGCTTTCTTT,CASSVDHRRESEAFF
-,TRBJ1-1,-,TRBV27,TGTGCCAGCAGCTTCCGGGCCCAGAACACTGAAGCTTTCTTT,CASSFRAQNTEAFF
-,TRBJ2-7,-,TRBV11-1,TGTGCCAGCAGCCCACGACAGGGAGGGAACGACGAGCAGTACTTC,CASSPRQGGNDEQYF
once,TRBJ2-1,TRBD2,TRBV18,TGTGCCAGCTCGCGGCTCCTAGCGGAATCCTACAATGAGCAGTTCTTC,CASSRLLAESYNEQFF
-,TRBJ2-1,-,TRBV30,TGTGCCTGGGGGCCCCTCACTGGCACAGAGTTCTTC,CAWGPLTGTEFF
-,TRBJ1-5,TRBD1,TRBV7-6,TGTGCCAGCAGCCCAAGACAGGGGGTGAATCAGCCCCAGCATTTT,CASSPRQGVNQPQHF
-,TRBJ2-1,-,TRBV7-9,TGTGCCAGCAGCTTAGCTGGTGAGCAGTTCTTC,CASSLAGEQFF
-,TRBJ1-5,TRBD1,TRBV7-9,TGTGCCAGCAGCGCCCGGACAGGACGGGGCAATCAGCCCCAGCATTTT,CASSARTGRGNQPQHF
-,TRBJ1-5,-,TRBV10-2,TGCGCCAGCAGTGAGATGTGGCAGGGTAGCAATCAGCCCCAGCATTTT,CASSEMWQGSNQPQHF
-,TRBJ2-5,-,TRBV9,TGTGCCAGCAGCGCTTCGAACATGGGGAGCGGTGAGACCCAGTACTTC,CASSASNMGSGETQYF
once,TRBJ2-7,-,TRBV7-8,TGTGCCAGCAGCTCGCCCCGTGGGGGCTCCTACGAGCAGTACTTC,CASSSPRGGSYEQYF
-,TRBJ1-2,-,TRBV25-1,TGTGCCAGCAGTCAACCAGGGATAAGGGGCTACACCTTC,CASSQPGIRGYTF
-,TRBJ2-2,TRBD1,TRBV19,TGTGCCAGTACCTTACCGGGACAGGGGAACACCGGGGAGCTGTTTTTT,CASTLPGQGNTGELFF
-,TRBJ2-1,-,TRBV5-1,TGCGCCAGCAGCTTGGACAGTTCCCCCTACAATGAGCAGTTCTTC,CASSLDSSPYNEQFF
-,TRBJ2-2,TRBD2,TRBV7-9,TGTGCCAGCCGCCCGGGACTAGCGGGAACAGTAGCGAACACCGGGGAGCTGTTTTTT,CASRPGLAGTVANTGELFF
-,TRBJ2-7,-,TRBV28,TGTGCCAGCAGTTCCCTGCAGGGGCTGGCCTACGAGCAGTACTTC,CASSSLQGLAYEQYF
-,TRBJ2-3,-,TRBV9,TGTGCCAGCAGTGTCACAGGGTTGACAGATACGCAGTATTTT,CASSVTGLTDTQYF
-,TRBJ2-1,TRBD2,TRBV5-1,TGCGCCAGCAGCACCGGACTAGCGGTCAAGTCGGATGAGCAGTTCTTC,CASSTGLAVKSDEQFF
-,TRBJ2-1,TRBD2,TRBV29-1,TGCAGCGTTGAAGATCGAGTCAGGACTAGCGGGCCACACAATGAGCAGTTCTTC,CSVEDRVRTSGPHNEQFF
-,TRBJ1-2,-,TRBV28,TGTGCCAGCAGTTTTGGTGACAGGCTCTATGGCTACACCTTC,CASSFGDRLYGYTF
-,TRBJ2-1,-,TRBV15,TGTGCCACCAGCAGGACCTTACGAGGGAGCTCCTACAATGAGCAGTTCTTC,CATSRTLRGSSYNEQFF
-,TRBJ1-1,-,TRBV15,TGTGCCACCAGCAGAGCCTTCTTTAGGGGGGGAGTCATGAACACTGAAGCTTTCTTT,CATSRAFFRGGVMNTEAFF
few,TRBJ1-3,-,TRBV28,TGTGCCAGCAGTTTCAGGGGTTCTGGAAACACCATATATTTT,CASSFRGSGNTIYF
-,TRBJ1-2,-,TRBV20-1,TGCAGTGCCAGGGGAGGACATGGCTACACCTTC,CSARGGHGYTF
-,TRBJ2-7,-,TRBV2,TGTGCCAGCAGCTCGCAACGGACCATTCTCTACGAGCAGTACTTC,CASSSQRTILYEQYF